This T cell receptor (beta chain) was obtained from a study of CD8 T cells in ankylosing spondylitis. The sample holds many counts of this clonotype. Its antigen is not known. TCRdb itself ran the 5' RACE reads through MiXCR, one entry per CDR3 protein. Among some 220,000 distinct CDR3 sequences listed, over 7% were seen once. Germline CDR1 ENHRY, CDR2 SYGVKD. The CDR3 length is 13 residues. V was pared by 2 bases and J by 14 bases, with 9 bases of the junction left unmatched. The study's findings and limits: Disease-associated clones were reportedly significantly overrepresented in matched ankylosing spondylitis synovial fluid.

Input material: blood, either unsorted or a sorted T cell fraction (not recorded which). The origin of this receptor is a female donor with ankylosing spondylitis or in good health (not recorded which). The genes are TRBV10-3 and TRBJ2-1; TRBD1 matches at 7 bases. The CDR3, as DNA: TGTGCCATCAGTGAGCCCCTCAGGGGGAGTGAGTTCTTC. Translating gives CAISEPLRGSEFF.